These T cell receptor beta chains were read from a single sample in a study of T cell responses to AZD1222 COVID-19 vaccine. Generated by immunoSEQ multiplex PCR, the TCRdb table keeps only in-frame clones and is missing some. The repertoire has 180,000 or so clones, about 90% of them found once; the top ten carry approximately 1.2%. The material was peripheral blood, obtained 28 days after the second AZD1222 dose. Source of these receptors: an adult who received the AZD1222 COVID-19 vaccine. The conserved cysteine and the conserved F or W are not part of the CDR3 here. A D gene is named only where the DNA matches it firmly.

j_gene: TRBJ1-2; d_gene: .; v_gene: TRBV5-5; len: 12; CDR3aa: ASSPWDANYGYT
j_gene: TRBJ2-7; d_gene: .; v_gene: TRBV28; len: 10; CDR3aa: ASSLTGYEQY
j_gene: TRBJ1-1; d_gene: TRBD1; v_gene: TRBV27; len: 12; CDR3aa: ASSGQGWNTEAF
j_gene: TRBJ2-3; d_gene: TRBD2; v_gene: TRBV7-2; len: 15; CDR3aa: ASSLDPSGGATDTQY
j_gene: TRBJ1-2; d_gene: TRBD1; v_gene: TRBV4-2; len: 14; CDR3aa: ASSQARTGAGYGYT
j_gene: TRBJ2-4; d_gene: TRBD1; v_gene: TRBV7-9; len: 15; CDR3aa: ASSLARGQPAKNIQY
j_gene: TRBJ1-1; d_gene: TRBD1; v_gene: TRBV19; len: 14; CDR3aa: ASINRGRGLNTEAF
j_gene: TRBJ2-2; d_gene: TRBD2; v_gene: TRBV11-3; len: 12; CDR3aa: ASSRTSYTGELF
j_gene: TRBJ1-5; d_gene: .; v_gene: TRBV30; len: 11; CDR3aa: AWKNREDQPQH
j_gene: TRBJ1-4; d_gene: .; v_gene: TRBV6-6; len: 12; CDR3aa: ASGAGATNEKLF
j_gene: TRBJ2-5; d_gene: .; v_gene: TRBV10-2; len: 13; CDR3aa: ASSRRQRTQETQY
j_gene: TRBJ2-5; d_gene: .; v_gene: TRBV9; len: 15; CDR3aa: ASSPRQYQHTQETQY
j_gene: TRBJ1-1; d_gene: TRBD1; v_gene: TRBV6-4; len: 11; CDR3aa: ASSDGQGLNAF
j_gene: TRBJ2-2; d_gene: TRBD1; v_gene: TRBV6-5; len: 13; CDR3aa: ASVTGGRNTGELF
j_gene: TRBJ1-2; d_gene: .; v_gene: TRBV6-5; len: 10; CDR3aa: ASSPDSWGYT
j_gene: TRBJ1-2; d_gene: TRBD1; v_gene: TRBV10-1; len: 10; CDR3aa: ASSDGDRGYT
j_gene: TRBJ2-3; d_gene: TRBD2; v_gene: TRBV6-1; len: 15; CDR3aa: ASSEWTSGGATDTQY
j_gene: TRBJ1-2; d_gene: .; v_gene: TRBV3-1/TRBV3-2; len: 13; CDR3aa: ASSPLGRAVVGYT
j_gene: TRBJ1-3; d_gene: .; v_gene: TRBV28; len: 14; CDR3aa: ASSLSDPRSGNTIY
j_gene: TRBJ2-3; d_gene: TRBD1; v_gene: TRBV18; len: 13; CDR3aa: ASSRRQGLTDTQY
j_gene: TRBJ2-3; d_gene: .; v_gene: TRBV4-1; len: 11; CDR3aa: ASSQVPRDTQY
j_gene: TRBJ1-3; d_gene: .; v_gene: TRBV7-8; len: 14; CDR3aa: ASSITDAGSGNTIY
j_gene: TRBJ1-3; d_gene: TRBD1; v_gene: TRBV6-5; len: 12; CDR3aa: ASSYGQGAYTIY
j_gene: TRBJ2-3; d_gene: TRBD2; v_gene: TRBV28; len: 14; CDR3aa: ASSLSLAGGPDTQY
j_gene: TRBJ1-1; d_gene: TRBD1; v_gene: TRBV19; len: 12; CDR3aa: ASRWTGVDTEAF
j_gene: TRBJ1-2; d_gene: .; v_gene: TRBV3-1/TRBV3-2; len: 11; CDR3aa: ASSAILDYGYT
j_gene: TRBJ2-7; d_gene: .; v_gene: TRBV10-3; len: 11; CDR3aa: AISDLQLYEQY
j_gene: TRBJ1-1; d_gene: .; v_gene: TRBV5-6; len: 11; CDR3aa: ASSVGRYTEAF
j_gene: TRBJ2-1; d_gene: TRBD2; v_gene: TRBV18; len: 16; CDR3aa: ASSPGTSGRPRYNEQF
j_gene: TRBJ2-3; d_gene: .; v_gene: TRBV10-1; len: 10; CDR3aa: ASSESSDTQY
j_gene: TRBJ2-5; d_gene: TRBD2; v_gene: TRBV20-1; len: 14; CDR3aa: SASNPGTSVGETQY
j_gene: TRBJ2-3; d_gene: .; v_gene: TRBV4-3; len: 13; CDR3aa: ASSQDARGTDTQY
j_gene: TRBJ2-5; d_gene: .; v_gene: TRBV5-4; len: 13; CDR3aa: ASSFLQGGPSTQY
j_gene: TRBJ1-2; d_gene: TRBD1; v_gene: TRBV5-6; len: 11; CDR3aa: ASSLRQGDGYT
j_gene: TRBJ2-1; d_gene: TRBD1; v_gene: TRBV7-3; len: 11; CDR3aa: ASSPRTGDEQF
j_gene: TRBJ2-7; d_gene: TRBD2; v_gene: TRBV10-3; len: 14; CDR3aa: AISESGTSHAYEQY
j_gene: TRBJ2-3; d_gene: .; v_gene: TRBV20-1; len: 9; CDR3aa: SAFGLDTQY
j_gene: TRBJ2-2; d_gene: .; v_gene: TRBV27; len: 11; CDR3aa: ASRPRVPGELF
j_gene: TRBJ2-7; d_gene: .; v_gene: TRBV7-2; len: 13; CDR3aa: ASSRSGLNSREQY
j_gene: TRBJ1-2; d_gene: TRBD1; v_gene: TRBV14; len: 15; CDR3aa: ASSSIRQGRTAYGYT
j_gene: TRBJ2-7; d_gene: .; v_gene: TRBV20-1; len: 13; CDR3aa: SASAKGRLPYEQY
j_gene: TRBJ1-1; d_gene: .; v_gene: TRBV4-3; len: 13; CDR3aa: ASSLPPRGVTEAF
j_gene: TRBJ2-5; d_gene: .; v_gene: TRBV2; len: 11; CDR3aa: ASKRRGEETQY
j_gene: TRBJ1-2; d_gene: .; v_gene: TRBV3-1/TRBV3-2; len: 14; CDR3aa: ASSQAGGRANYGYT
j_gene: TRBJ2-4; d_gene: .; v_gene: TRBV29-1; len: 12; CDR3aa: SVEAGAAKNIQY
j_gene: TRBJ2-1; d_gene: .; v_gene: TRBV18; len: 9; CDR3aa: ASSPGHEQF
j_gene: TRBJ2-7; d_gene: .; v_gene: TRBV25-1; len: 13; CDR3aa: ASSPIGQLGYEQY
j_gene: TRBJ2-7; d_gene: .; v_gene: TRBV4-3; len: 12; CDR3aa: ASSQESTAYEQY
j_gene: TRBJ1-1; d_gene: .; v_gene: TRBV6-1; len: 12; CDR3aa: ASSERGGGTEAF
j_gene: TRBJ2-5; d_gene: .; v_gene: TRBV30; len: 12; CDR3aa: AWTQRYRGETQY
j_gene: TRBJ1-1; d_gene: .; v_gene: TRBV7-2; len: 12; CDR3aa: ASSLESANTEAF
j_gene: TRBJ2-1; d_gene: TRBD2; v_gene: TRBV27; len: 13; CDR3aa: ASSWGTSGSNEQF
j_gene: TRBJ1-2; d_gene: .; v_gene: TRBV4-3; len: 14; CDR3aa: ASSQESLRRSGGYT
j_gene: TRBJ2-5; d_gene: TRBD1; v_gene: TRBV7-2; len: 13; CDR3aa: ASSSQGASGETQY